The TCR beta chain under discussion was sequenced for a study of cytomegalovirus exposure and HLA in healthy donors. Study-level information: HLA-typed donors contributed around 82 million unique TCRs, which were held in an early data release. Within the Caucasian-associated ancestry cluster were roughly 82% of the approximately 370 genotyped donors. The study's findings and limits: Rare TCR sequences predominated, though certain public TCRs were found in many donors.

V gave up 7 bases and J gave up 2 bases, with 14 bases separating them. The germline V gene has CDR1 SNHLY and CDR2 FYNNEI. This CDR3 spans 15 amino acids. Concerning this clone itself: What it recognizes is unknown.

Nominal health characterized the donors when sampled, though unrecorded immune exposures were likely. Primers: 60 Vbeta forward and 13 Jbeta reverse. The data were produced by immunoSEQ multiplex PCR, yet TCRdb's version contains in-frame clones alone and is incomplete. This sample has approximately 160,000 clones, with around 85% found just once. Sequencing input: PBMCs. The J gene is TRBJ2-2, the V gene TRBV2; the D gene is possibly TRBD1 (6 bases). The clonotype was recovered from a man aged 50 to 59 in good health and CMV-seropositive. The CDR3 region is CASTVGHLNTGELFF. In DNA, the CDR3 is TGTGCCAGCACCGTGGGACACTTAAACACCGGGGAGCTGTTTTTT.